This T cell receptor (beta chain) was recorded in a study of identical twins. With regard to this clonotype: The antigen is not known.

Everyone who gave samples was a healthy Caucasian. Study-wide results and caveats: Abundant cord blood beta clonotypes carried fewer insertions; memory repertoires showed none. Those out-of-frame alpha sequences shared by twins showed an excess of low generation probability.

Germline CDR1 MNHNS, CDR2 SASEGT. This CDR3 is 15 amino acids long. J gave up 0 bases and V 4 bases, and 4 bases lay outside the gene matches. A template switching step contributed a universal primer site, while unique molecular identifiers were present in the cDNA. TCRdb used MiXCR to reprocess the 5' RACE reads, holding one entry per CDR3 protein. The top ten hold under 9.5% of the sample, which has roughly 250,000 distinct CDR3 sequences, about an eighth seen once. This receptor was obtained from a woman younger than 30 in good health. The sequenced sample was memory (CD45RO+) T cells sorted from blood. The chain has TRBV6-1 and TRBJ2-7; the match to TRBD2 covers 9 bases. The CDR3 sequence: CASSALAGPSYEQYF. In DNA form, the CDR3 reads TGTGCCAGCAGTGCTCTAGCGGGACCCTCCTACGAGCAGTACTTC.